One sample yielded the 15 T cell receptor beta chains listed below, sequenced in a study of shared clonotypes between healthy human individuals. The repertoire was sequenced with immunoSEQ multiplex PCR; TCRdb's copy has only in-frame clones and lacks some. The sample consists of just over 2,000,000 clones, around 95% of them appearing once. Sequencing input: naive CD4+ T cells sorted from blood. As for subset: CD45RA+ positively selected. The receptors come from a man in his late teens or twenties in good health.

In the case of this clone: This sample includes further DNA sequences coding for the same CDR3. This chain connects TRBV15 to TRBJ2-7; no clear D. With 1 base removed from V and 1 base from J, the gap between germline ends came to 5 bases. The CDR3 runs to 13 residues. The germline CDR1 and CDR2 sequences are LNHNV and YYDKDF (reference sequence). As DNA, the CDR3 is TGTGCCACCAGCAGAGGGTATTCCTACGAGCAGTACTTC. Residues: CATSRGYSYEQYF.

The J gene is TRBJ2-5, the V gene TRBV28; 8 bases are a match to TRBD2. Trimming cost V 8 bases and J 5 bases; bases outside gene matches: 10. Germline V gene sequence: CDR1 MDHEN, CDR2 SYDVKM. The length of the CDR3 is 14 residues. CDR3 in amino acids: CASSGGAEEETQYF. In DNA, the CDR3 is TGTGCCAGCTCGGGAGGGGCTGAGGAGGAGACCCAGTACTTC.

The chain has TRBV5-1 and TRBJ2-7, with D maybe TRBD2 (6 bases). The V gene's germline CDR1 is SGHRS and CDR2 YFSETQ. Deletions cut 1 base from V and 2 bases from J, with 13 bases between. CDR3 length: 15 amino acids. CDR3 nucleotide sequence: TGCGCCAGCAGCTTGTTCGGAGGGGCTACCTACGAGCAGTACTTC. It encodes CASSLFGGATYEQYF.

The V and J genes are TRBV19 and TRBJ1-5, with a weak D call TRBD1 (6 bases). CDR3 size: 14 residues. Germline V lookup: CDR1 LNHDA, CDR2 SQIVND (reference sequence). V was cut by 6 bases and J by 2 bases, with 11 bases left in between. CDR3 loop: CASRRQVGNQPQHF. Written as DNA, the CDR3 is TGTGCCAGTAGAAGACAGGTTGGCAATCAGCCCCAGCATTTT.

The gene calls are TRBV6-5 and TRBJ1-3, with TRBD1 identical over 8 bases. This CDR3 is 14 amino acids long. Trimming took 5 bases from V and 4 from J; bases not matched to a gene: 4. Germline loops: CDR1 MNHEY, CDR2 SVGAGI. The CDR3 DNA is TGTGCCAGCAGTCCGGACAGGGACGGAAACACCATATATTTT. Translation gives CASSPDRDGNTIYF.

V and J are TRBV5-1 and TRBJ2-6; TRBD2 matches 7 bases. Germline CDR1 and CDR2: SGHRS and YFSETQ. CDR3 length: 16 amino acids. The trim removed 4 bases at V and 2 bases at J, leaving 6 bases unmatched. In nucleotides, the CDR3 is TGCGCCAGCAGCCCGCCACGGGAGGCTGGGGCCAACGTCCTGACTTTC. It specifies CASSPPREAGANVLTF.

This sequence joins TRBV4-3 and TRBJ2-7; 8 bases fit TRBD1. CDR3 size: 15 residues. Per germline, CDR1 LGHNA and CDR2 YSLEER. V was clipped by 3 bases and J by 2 bases; unmatched bases: 6. In DNA form, the CDR3 reads TGCGCCAGCAGCCATGGCCTGGGACAGGCCTACGAGCAGTACTTC. Protein: CASSHGLGQAYEQYF.

The gene calls are TRBV29-1 and TRBJ2-5; a possible D gene is TRBD2 (5 bases). The CDR3 has 10 residues. Trimming took 6 bases from V and 5 from J, leaving 7 bases between them. From germline, CDR1 is SQVTM and CDR2 ANQGSEA. Here the CDR3 reads CSVEDETQYF. CDR3 DNA sequence: TGCAGCGTGGAGGACGAGACCCAGTACTTC.

This clone was seen a single time. V gene TRBV6-4 combines with J gene TRBJ2-5; D is perhaps TRBD1 (6 bases). This CDR3 is built from 12 residues. Trimming shortened V by 11 bases and J by 5 bases, and 15 bases separated the two germline ends. Germline lookup yields CDR1 MRHNA and CDR2 SNTAGT. The DNA of the CDR3 is TGTGCCGGAACACAGGGTGGCGAGACCCAGTACTTC. Protein product: CAGTQGGETQYF.

The chain combines TRBV5-1 with TRBJ2-7; either TRBD1 or TRBD2 may fit D (5 bases each). Looked up from germline, CDR1 is SGHRS and CDR2 is YFSETQ. The CDR3 contains 15 residues. V lost 3 bases to trimming and J lost 3 bases, with 16 bases between them. The CDR3 region is CASSSGSGDGYEQYF. The DNA of the CDR3 is TGCGCCAGCAGCTCAGGATCCGGGGACGGCTACGAGCAGTACTTC.

The chain combines TRBV7-2 with TRBJ2-3; tentatively, D is TRBD2 (5 bases). The CDR3 sequence is 16 residues long. CDR1 is SGHTA, CDR2 FQGNSA, per germline. V was cut by 1 base and J by 1 base, with 12 bases left in between. CDR3 sequence (DNA): TGTGCCAGCAGCTTAGGTCGCGGGCTGGGCACAGATACGCAGTATTTT. It translates to CASSLGRGLGTDTQYF. The variable domain in full, with the rest retrieved from reference TRBV7-2 and TRBJ2-3, is GAGVSQSPSNKVTEKGKDVELRCDPISGHTALYWYRQSLGQGLEFLIYFQGNSAPDKSGLPSDRFSAERTGGSVSTLTIQRTQQEDSAVYLCASSLGRGLGTDTQYFGPGTRLTVL.

V usage is TRBV7-2 and J usage is TRBJ2-7, with D hard to call. V shed 3 bases and J shed 6 bases, with 6 bases lying between them. The CDR3 loop spans 11 amino acids. Per the germline V gene, CDR1 is SGHTA and CDR2 is FQGNSA. The CDR3 spells CASSFLAEQYF. The DNA of the CDR3 is TGTGCCAGCAGCTTCCTGGCCGAGCAGTACTTC.

The chain employs TRBV5-1 and TRBJ2-2, with D possibly TRBD2 on 5 matching bases. Germline V gene data show CDR1 as SGHRS and CDR2 as YFSETQ. Trimming removed 0 bases from V and 0 bases from J, with 12 bases in between. The CDR3 has 17 residues. In nucleotides, the CDR3 is TGCGCCAGCAGCTTGGAGCTGAGGGCTACGAACACCGGGGAGCTGTTTTTT. It codes for CASSLELRATNTGELFF.

This chain uses TRBV4-3 with TRBJ2-3; TRBD1 aligns across 10 bases. Germline CDR1 reads LGHNA; CDR2 reads YSLEER. The CDR3 spans 16 residues. With V trimmed by 0 bases and J by 3 bases, 3 bases remained unmatched. The CDR3 DNA reads as TGCGCCAGCAGCCAAGATGACAGGGGGCGGACAGATACGCAGTATTTT. Its protein product is CASSQDDRGRTDTQYF.

The gene calls are TRBV6-5 and TRBJ2-7; D perhaps matches TRBD1 (6 bases). The germline V and J ends were trimmed by 8 bases and 3 bases, with 20 bases remaining between them. Germline-derived CDR1 and CDR2 are MNHEY and SVGAGI. The length of the CDR3 is 15 residues. CDR3 residues: CASQKKTGSRYEQYF. Written as DNA, the CDR3 is TGTGCCAGCCAAAAAAAGACAGGATCCCGCTACGAGCAGTACTTC.